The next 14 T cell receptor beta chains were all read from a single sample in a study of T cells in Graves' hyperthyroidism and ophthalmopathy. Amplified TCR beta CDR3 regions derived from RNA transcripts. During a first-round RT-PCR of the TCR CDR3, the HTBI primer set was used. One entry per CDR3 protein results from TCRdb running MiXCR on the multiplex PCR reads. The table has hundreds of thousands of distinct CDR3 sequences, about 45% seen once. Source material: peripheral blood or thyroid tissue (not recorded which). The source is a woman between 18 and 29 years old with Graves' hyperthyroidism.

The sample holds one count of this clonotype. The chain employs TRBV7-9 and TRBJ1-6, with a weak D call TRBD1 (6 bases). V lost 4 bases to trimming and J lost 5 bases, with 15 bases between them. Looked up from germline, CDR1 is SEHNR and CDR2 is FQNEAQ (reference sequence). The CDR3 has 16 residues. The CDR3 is CASSSYGGGNNSPLHF. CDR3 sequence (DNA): TGTGCCAGCAGCTCATATGGGGGCGGAAATAATTCACCCCTCCACTTT.

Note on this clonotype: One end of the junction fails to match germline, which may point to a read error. CDR3 in DNA: TGTGCCAGCAGCCACGGTGAGGGAGCTAATGAAAAACTGCTTTTT. Translation: CASSHGEGANEKLLF. The rearrangement joins TRBV6-1 to TRBJ1-4; D gene unclear. Germline CDR1 is MNHNS and CDR2 is SASEGT. CDR3 length equals 15 residues.

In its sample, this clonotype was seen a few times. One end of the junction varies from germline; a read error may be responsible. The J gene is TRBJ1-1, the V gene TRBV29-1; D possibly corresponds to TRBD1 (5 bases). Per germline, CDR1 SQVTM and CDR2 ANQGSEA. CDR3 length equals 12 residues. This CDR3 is CSVGGGSTEAFF. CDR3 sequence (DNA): TGCAGTGTTGGGGGAGGTAGCACTGAAGCTTTCTTT. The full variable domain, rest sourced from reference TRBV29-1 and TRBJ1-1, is SAVISQKPSRDICQRGTSLTIQCQVDSQVTMMFWYRQQPGQSLTLIATANQGSEATYESGFVIDKFPISRPNLTFSTLTVSNMSPEDSSIYLCSVGGGSTEAFFGQGTRLTVV.

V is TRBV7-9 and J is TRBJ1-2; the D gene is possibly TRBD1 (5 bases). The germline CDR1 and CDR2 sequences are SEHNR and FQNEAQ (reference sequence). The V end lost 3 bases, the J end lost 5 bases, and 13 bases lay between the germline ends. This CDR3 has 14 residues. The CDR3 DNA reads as TGTGCCAGCAGCTTGGTAGGGACGAGTTATGGCTACACCTTC. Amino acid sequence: CASSLVGTSYGYTF.

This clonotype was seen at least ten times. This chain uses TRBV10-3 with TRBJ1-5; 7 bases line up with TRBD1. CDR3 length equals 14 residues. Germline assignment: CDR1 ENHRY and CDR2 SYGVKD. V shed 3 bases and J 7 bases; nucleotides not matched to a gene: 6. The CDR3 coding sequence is TGTGCCATCAGTGACGAGGGGGCGCGGCAGCCCCAGCATTTT. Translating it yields CAISDEGARQPQHF.

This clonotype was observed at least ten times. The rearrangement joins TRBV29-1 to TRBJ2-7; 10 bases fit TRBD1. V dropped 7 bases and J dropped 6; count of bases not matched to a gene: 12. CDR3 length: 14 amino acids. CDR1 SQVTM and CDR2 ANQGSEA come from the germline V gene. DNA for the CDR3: TGCAGCGCTACGACAGGGGGCTCACGGACCGAGCAGTACTTC. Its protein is CSATTGGSRTEQYF.

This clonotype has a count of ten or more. The CDR3 bases are TGCGCCAGCAGTCCCGATTTAGGGTCACCCCTCCACTTT. Translating it yields CASSPDLGSPLHF. This chain links TRBV10-1 with TRBJ1-6; D gene ambiguous. In germline, CDR1 is WNHNN, CDR2 SYGVQD (reference sequence). Trimming stripped 5 bases from V and 10 bases from J, with 12 bases between. CDR3 length: 13 residues.

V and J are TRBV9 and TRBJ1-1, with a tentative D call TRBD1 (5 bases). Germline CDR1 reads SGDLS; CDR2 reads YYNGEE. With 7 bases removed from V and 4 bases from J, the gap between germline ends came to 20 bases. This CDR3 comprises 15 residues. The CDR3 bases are TGTGCCAGCGAGCGCGGGGTCGACAGAGGCACTGAAGCTTTCTTT. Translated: CASERGVDRGTEAFF.

CDR3 DNA sequence: TGCAGTGCTGGGAATGGGCAGGGCAATCAGCCCCAGCATTTT. Residues: CSAGNGQGNQPQHF. V usage is TRBV20-1 and J usage is TRBJ1-5; D is undetermined. The CDR3 has 14 residues. V lost 5 bases and J 2 bases, leaving 13 bases between the germline ends. Germline lookup yields CDR1 DFQATT and CDR2 SNEGSKA (reference sequence).

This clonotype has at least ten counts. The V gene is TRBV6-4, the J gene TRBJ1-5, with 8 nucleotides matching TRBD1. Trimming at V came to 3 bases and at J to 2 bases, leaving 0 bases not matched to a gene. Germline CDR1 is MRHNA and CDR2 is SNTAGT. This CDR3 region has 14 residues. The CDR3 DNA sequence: TGTGCCAGCAGTGAGACAGGGGGCAATCAGCCCCAGCATTTT. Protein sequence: CASSETGGNQPQHF.

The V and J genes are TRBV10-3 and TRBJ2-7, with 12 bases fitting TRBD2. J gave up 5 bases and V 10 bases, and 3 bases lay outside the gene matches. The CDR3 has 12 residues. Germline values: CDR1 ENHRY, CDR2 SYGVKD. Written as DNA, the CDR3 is TGTGCCACTCGGACTAGCGGGAACGAGCAGTACTTC. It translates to CATRTSGNEQYF.

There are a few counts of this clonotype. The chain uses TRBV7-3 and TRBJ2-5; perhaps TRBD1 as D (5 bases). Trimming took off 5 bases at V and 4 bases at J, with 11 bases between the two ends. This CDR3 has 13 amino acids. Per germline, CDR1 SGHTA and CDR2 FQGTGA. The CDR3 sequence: CASSRQKGETQYF. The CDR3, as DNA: TGTGCCAGCAGCAGACAGAAGGGAGAGACCCAGTACTTC.

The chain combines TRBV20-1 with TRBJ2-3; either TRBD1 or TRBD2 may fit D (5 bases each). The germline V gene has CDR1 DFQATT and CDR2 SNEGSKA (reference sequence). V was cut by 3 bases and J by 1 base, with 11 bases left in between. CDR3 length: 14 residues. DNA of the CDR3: TGCAGTGCTAGGCCGGGGCCGGGCACAGATACGCAGTATTTT. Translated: CSARPGPGTDTQYF.

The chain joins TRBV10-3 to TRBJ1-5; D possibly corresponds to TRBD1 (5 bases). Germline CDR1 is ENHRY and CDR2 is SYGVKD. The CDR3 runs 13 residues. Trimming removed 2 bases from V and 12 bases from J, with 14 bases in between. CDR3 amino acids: CAISEGLGTDQHF. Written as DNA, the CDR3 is TGTGCCATCAGTGAGGGTCTCGGGACGGACCAGCATTTT.